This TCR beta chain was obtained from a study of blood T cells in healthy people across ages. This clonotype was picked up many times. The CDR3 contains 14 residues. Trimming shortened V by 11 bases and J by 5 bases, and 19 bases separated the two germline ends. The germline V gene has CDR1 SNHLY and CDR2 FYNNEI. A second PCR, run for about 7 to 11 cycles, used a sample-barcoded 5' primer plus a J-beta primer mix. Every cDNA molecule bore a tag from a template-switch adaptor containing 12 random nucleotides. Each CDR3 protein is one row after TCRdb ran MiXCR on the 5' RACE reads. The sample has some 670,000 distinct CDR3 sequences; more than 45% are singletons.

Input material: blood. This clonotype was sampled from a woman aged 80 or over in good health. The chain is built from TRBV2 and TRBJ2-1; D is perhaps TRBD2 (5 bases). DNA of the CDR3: TGTGCCGGCCGGAGAGGGCCCGACGACAATGAGCAGTTCTTC. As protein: CAGRRGPDDNEQFF.